This T cell receptor beta chain comes out of a study of CD8 T cells in Susac syndrome. RNA, at roughly 0.5 to 1 ug, was reverse transcribed with random hexamers. Amplification of TCR beta CDR3 used immunoSEQ multiplex PCR across 54 Vbeta and 13 Jbeta. TCRdb called the immunoSEQ multiplex PCR reads again in MiXCR, with one record for every CDR3 protein. The sample includes roughly 150,000 distinct CDR3 sequences, around 96% of them seen just once. CDR3 length: 12 amino acids. Trimming took off 4 bases at V and 4 bases at J, with 8 bases between the two ends. Germline CDR1 GTSNPN, CDR2 SVGIG (reference sequence).

This sequence was found in a human donor with multiple sclerosis. The rearrangement joins TRBV30 to TRBJ2-1, with D perhaps TRBD1 (5 bases). Specimen: CD8+ T cells from PBMCs. The CDR3 spells CAWMQGYNEQFF. In DNA form, the CDR3 reads TGTGCCTGGATGCAGGGTTACAATGAGCAGTTCTTC.